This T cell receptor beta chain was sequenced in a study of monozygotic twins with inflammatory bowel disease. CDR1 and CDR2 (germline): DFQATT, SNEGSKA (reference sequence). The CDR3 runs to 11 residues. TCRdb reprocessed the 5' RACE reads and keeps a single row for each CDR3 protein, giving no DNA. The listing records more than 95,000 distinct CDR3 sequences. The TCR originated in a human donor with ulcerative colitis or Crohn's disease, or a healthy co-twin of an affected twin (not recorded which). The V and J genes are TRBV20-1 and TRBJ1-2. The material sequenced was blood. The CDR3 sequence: CSASLNYGYTF.